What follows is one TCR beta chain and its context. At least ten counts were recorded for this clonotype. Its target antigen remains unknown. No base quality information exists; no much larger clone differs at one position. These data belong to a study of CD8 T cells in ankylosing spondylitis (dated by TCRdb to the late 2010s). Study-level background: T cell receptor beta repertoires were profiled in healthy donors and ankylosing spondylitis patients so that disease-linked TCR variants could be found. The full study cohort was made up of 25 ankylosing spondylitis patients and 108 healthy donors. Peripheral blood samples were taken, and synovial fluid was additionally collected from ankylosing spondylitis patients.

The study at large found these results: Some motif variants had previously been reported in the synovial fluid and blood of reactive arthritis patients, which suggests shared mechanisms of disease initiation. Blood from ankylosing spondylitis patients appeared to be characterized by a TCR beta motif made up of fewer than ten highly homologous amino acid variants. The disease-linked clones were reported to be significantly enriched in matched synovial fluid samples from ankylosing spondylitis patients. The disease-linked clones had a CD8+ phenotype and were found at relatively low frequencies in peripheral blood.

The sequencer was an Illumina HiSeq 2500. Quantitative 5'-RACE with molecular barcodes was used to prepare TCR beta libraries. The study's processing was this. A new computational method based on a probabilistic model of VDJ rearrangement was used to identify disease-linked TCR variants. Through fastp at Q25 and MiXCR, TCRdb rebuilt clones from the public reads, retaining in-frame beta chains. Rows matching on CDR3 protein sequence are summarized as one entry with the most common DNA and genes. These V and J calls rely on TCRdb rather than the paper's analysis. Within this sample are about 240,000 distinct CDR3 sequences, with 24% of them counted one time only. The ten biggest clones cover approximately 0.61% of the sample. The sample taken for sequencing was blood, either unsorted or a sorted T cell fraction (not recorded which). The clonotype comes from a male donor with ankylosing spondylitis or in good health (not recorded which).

The DNA sequence is TGTGCCATCAGTGATTATCGGACAGGAGGAGAGACCCAGTACTTC. Its protein is CAISDYRTGGETQYF. The V gene is TRBV10-3 and the J gene is TRBJ2-5; 7 of the junction bases match TRBD1. Sequences ENHRY (CDR1) and SYGVKD (CDR2) are obtained from the germline V gene. Inclusive of the bounding cysteine and phenylalanine, the CDR3 is 15 residues long. This entry keeps only the CDR3 DNA: 45 bases, framed from base 1. Here V drops 3 bases and J drops 4 bases, and the junction holds 8 bases not matched to any gene.